The subject of this entry is one T cell receptor beta chain. Its antigen is undetermined. In the PCR, 60 Vbeta and 13 Jbeta primers were used. Repertoires were generated with immunoSEQ multiplex PCR, while TCRdb's copy carries only in-frame clones and drops some. The table shows 150,000 to 200,000 clones, with just under 80% occurring only once. Each donor was healthy, and each was a bone marrow donor. The sample originates from a study of cytomegalovirus exposure and HLA in healthy donors. Whole-study findings and limits: It was taken for granted in presence/absence analyses that sequencing depth across donors was roughly uniform. Analysis was carried out at a later point, and it linked a missense DCLRE1C variant to TCR beta V- and J-gene trimming. According to a later analysis, donors in an Asian-associated ancestry cluster reportedly had fewer N-insertions than the roughly 640-donor mean.

The sequencing sample was made of PBMCs. The receptor was derived from a woman in her 30s in good health and CMV-seropositive.

DNA for the CDR3: TGTGCCAGCAGCCCAGGAGACAGGGTGCTCTCCTACGAGCAGTACTTC. Protein: CASSPGDRVLSYEQYF. V usage is TRBV6-6 and J usage is TRBJ2-7, with 7 bases that match TRBD1. The V and J ends lost 6 bases and 0 bases, in that order; junction bases with no gene match: 11. Per the germline V gene, CDR1 is MNHNY and CDR2 is SVGAGI (reference sequence). This CDR3 has 16 residues.